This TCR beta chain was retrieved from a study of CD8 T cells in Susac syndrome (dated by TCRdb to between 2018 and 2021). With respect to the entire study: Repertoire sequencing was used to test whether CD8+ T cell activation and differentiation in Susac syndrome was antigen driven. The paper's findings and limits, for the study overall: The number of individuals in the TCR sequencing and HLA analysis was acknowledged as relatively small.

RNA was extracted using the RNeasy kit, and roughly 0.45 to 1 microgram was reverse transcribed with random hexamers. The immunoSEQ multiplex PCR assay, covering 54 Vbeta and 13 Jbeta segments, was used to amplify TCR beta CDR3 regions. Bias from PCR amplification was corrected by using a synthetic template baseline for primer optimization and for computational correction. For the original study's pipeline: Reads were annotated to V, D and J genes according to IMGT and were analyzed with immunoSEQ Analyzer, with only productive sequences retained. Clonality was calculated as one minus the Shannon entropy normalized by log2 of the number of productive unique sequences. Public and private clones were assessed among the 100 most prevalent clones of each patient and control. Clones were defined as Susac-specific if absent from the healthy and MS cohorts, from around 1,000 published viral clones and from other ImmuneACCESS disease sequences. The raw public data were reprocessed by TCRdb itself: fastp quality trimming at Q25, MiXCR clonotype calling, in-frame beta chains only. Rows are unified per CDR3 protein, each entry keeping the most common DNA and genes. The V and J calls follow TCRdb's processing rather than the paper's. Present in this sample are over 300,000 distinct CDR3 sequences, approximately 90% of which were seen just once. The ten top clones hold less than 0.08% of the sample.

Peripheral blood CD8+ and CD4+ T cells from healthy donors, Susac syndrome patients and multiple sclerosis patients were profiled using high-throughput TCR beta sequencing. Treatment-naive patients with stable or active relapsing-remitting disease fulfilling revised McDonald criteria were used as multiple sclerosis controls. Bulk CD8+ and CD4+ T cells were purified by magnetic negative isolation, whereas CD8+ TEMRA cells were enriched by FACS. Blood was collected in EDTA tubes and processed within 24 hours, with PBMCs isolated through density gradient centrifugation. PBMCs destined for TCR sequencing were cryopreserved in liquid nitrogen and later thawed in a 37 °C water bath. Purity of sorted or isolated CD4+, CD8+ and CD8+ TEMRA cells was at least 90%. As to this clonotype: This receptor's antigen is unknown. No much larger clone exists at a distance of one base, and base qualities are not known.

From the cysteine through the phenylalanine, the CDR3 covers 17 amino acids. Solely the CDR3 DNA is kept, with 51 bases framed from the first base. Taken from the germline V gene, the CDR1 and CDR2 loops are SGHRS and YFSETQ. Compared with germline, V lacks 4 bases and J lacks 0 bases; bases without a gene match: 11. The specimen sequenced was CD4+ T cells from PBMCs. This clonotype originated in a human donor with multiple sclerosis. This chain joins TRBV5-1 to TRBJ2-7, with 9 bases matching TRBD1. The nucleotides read TGCGCCAGCAGCCTCGGTGTTCAGGGACAGGGCTCCTACGAGCAGTACTTC. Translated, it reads CASSLGVQGQGSYEQYF.